This entry lists 32 T cell receptor beta chains sequenced from one sample in a study of STAT5B mutations in CD4+ large granular lymphocyte leukemia. This table comes from immunoSEQ multiplex PCR, and its TCRdb copy is limited to in-frame clones, with some not included. The sample carries about 38,000 clones, 75% to 85% recorded once. Sequences were obtained from CD4+ T cells from blood buffy coats. The receptors come from a human donor in good health.

The chain is built from TRBV7-2 and TRBJ2-5; 11 nucleotides align to TRBD2. Germline-derived CDR1 and CDR2 are SGHTA and FQGNSA. Unmatched junction bases numbered 10, after V lost 5 bases and J lost 5 bases. The CDR3 length is 16 residues. Written as DNA, the CDR3 is TGTGCCAGCAGCAAGGCTAGCGGGGGGCCTTCGGAGACCCAGTACTTC. Its protein is CASSKASGGPSETQYF. Full variable domain (missing parts from reference TRBV7-2 and TRBJ2-5): GAGVSQSPSNKVTEKGKDVELRCDPISGHTALYWYRQSLGQGLEFLIYFQGNSAPDKSGLPSDRFSAERTGGSVSTLTIQRTQQEDSAVYLCASSKASGGPSETQYFGPGTRLLVL.

V usage is TRBV7-9 and J usage is TRBJ2-3; TRBD2 matches 12 bases. The CDR3 consists of 17 residues. The trim removed 4 bases at V and 0 bases at J, leaving 5 bases unmatched. Germline CDR1 and CDR2: SEHNR and FQNEAQ (reference sequence). The CDR3, as DNA: TGTGCCAGCAGCTACGGGACTAGCGGGCCGAGCACAGATACGCAGTATTTT. It translates to CASSYGTSGPSTDTQYF. The whole variable domain, filled in from reference TRBV7-9 and TRBJ2-3, reads DTGVSQNPRHKITKRGQNVTFRCDPISEHNRLYWYRQTLGQGPEFLTYFQNEAQLEKSRLLSDRFSAERPKGSFSTLEIQRTEQGDSAMYLCASSYGTSGPSTDTQYFGPGTRLTVL.

This clone appeared a few times. V gene TRBV29-1 combines with J gene TRBJ2-2; no reliable D call. Per germline, CDR1 SQVTM and CDR2 ANQGSEA. This CDR3 spans 12 amino acids. The V gene lost 6 bases and the J gene lost 3 bases, with 8 bases spanning the gap. The CDR3: CSVNKYTGELFF. The CDR3 nucleotides are TGCAGCGTCAACAAATACACCGGGGAGCTGTTTTTT.

The rearrangement joins TRBV5-6 to TRBJ2-7; 7 nucleotides line up with TRBD1. The length of the CDR3 is 15 residues. Trimming removed 4 bases from V and 5 bases from J; junction bases left unmatched: 12. In germline, CDR1 is SGHDT, CDR2 YYEEEE. Here the CDR3 DNA reads TGTGCCAGCAGCGTCTGGGAGAGGGGGCGCGACGAGCAGTACTTC. It specifies CASSVWERGRDEQYF.

The chain links TRBV6-5 to TRBJ1-3; D is ambiguous. CDR3 length equals 16 residues. Trimming shortened V by 0 bases and J by 0 bases, and 9 bases separated the two germline ends. Germline loops: CDR1 MNHEY, CDR2 SVGAGI. The CDR3, as DNA: TGTGCCAGCAGTTACTCGGTCAGGCACTCTGGAAACACCATATATTTT. It yields the protein CASSYSVRHSGNTIYF.

The gene calls are TRBV9 and TRBJ2-7; the D gene is possibly TRBD2 (7 bases). The germline V and J ends were trimmed by 0 bases and 0 bases, with 10 bases remaining between them. The germline gives CDR1 SGDLS, CDR2 YYNGEE. CDR3 length equals 15 residues. The CDR3 DNA is TGTGCCAGCAGCGTAGGGGGGGGGCACTCCTACGAGCAGTACTTC. Protein product: CASSVGGGHSYEQYF.

CDR3 nucleotide sequence: TGTGCCAGCAGCTTTGGATCTAGCACAGATACGCAGTATTTT. It is translated as CASSFGSSTDTQYF. The chain uses TRBV5-4 and TRBJ2-3; D is unclear. The germline V gene encodes CDR1 SGHNT and CDR2 YYREEE (reference sequence). CDR3 length: 14 amino acids. The V gene lost 2 bases and the J gene lost 0 bases, with 7 bases spanning the gap.

This clone was observed a handful of times. The chain combines TRBV7-9 with TRBJ1-3; maybe TRBD1 (6 bases). V lost 7 bases, J lost 0 bases, and 13 bases lay in between. The germline V gene has CDR1 SEHNR and CDR2 FQNEAQ (reference sequence). CDR3 length: 15 residues. The chain's CDR3 is CASNQGQNSGNTIYF. The CDR3 DNA is TGTGCCAGCAACCAAGGACAGAACTCTGGAAACACCATATATTTT.

This rearrangement joins TRBV5-4 to TRBJ2-7; 8 bases are shared with TRBD1. Germline-derived CDR1 and CDR2 are SGHNT and YYREEE (reference sequence). This CDR3 is built from 14 residues. V was clipped by 0 bases and J by 5 bases; unmatched bases: 4. As DNA, the CDR3 is TGTGCCAGCAGCTTGGGACAGGGGTACGACGAGCAGTACTTC. Translation: CASSLGQGYDEQYF.

This chain joins TRBV7-2 and TRBJ1-1; D remains ambiguous. Germline CDR1 is SGHTA and CDR2 is FQGNSA. There are 14 residues in the CDR3. Trimming removed 3 bases at V and 1 base at J, with 9 bases between. CDR3 protein: CASSFLGRNTEAFF. CDR3 DNA sequence: TGTGCCAGCAGCTTCCTAGGGAGGAACACTGAAGCTTTCTTT.

The chain is built from TRBV6-6 and TRBJ2-7, with TRBD2 matching over 7 bases. With 5 bases clipped from V and 1 base from J, the junction kept 8 bases outside the gene matches. The V gene's germline CDR1 is MNHNY and CDR2 SVGAGI (reference sequence). CDR3 length: 15 residues. CDR3 protein: CASSPRDYPSYEQYF. The CDR3 DNA reads TGTGCCAGCAGTCCCCGGGACTACCCATCCTACGAGCAGTACTTC.

The chain couples TRBV5-1 to TRBJ2-2; TRBD1 is a possible D gene (5 bases). Germline V gene data show CDR1 as SGHRS and CDR2 as YFSETQ. The germline V and J ends were trimmed by 3 bases and 1 base, with 7 bases remaining between them. This CDR3 is 14 amino acids long. CDR3 coding DNA: TGCGCCAGCAGCTCTCAGGGGAACACCGGGGAGCTGTTTTTT. Translation gives CASSSQGNTGELFF.

The chain has TRBV30 and TRBJ2-6; D gene unclear. CDR1 and CDR2 from the germline V gene are GTSNPN and SVGIG (reference sequence). This CDR3 comprises 14 residues. The germline V and J ends were trimmed by 5 bases and 0 bases, with 8 bases remaining between them. The CDR3 nucleotides read TGTGCCTGGGGCAGGAGCTCTGGGGCCAACGTCCTGACTTTC. Protein product: CAWGRSSGANVLTF.

Sample share makes this clone medium-sized (0.01 to 0.1%). The chain uses TRBV2 and TRBJ2-2; D is ambiguous. CDR1 and CDR2 from the germline V gene are SNHLY and FYNNEI. The CDR3 loop spans 10 amino acids. V dropped 7 bases and J dropped 15 bases, with 12 bases sitting between them. CDR3 DNA: TGTGCCAGCACTTTGGACCGGGTGTTTTTT. Its translation: CASTLDRVFF.

This chain joins TRBV13 and TRBJ2-4; D perhaps matches TRBD1 (6 bases). The CDR3 is 14 residues long. Trimming removed 4 bases from V and 6 bases from J, with 13 bases in between. Germline loops: CDR1 PRHDT, CDR2 FYEKMQ (reference sequence). CDR3 protein: CASSSLRTANIQYF. The CDR3 nucleotides are TGTGCCAGCAGCTCCCTCCGGACAGCAAACATTCAGTACTTC. The variable domain in full, with the rest retrieved from reference TRBV13 and TRBJ2-4, is AAGVIQSPRHLIKEKRETATLKCYPIPRHDTVYWYQQGPGQDPQFLISFYEKMQSDKGSIPDRFSAQQFSDYHSELNMSSLELGDSALYFCASSSLRTANIQYFGAGTRLSVL.

The rearrangement links TRBV2 to TRBJ1-3; 7 nucleotides line up with TRBD1. Germline CDR1 is SNHLY and CDR2 is FYNNEI. The CDR3 spans 14 residues. With V trimmed by 7 bases and J by 3 bases, 6 bases remained unmatched. CDR3 loop: CASTRTGFGNTIYF. The CDR3 DNA reads TGTGCCAGCACTAGGACAGGCTTTGGAAACACCATATATTTT.

The rearrangement uses TRBV18 and TRBJ1-1; D perhaps matches TRBD1 (5 bases). V dropped 3 bases and J dropped 1 base, with 12 bases sitting between them. This CDR3 is 15 amino acids long. Germline CDR1 is KGHSH and CDR2 is LQKENI. DNA of the CDR3: TGTGCCAGCTCACCTAATCAGGGCCCGAACACTGAAGCTTTCTTT. Amino acids: CASSPNQGPNTEAFF.

The J gene is TRBJ1-2, the V gene TRBV30; no reliable D call. Germline lookup yields CDR1 GTSNPN and CDR2 SVGIG (reference sequence). V was clipped by 3 bases and J by 1 base, with 6 bases between them. This CDR3 region has 12 residues. Here the CDR3 reads CAWRGSNYGYTF. DNA of the CDR3: TGTGCCTGGAGGGGTAGTAACTATGGCTACACCTTC.

This clone is labeled as medium-sized. Here the CDR3 reads CASSVLDSEAFF. In DNA, the CDR3 is TGTGCCAGTAGTGTTCTAGATTCTGAAGCTTTCTTT. This chain uses TRBV19 with TRBJ1-1; D is undetermined. The CDR3 is 12 residues long. The V gene lost 5 bases and the J gene lost 6 bases, with 10 bases spanning the gap. In germline, CDR1 is LNHDA, CDR2 SQIVND (reference sequence).

The chain employs TRBV7-2 and TRBJ2-2, with no clear D. The CDR3 is made up of 14 amino acids. V lost 0 bases to trimming and J lost 7 bases, with 9 bases between them. Germline V gives CDR1 SGHTA, CDR2 FQGNSA. CDR3 sequence: CASSLALRSGELFF. The CDR3, as DNA: TGTGCCAGCAGCTTAGCGCTCCGCAGCGGGGAGCTGTTTTTT.

This clone was seen once. The J gene is TRBJ2-3, the V gene TRBV6-1; 12 nucleotides line up with TRBD2. There are 16 residues in the CDR3. Germline lookup yields CDR1 MNHNS and CDR2 SASEGT. Losses at the gene ends were 2 bases for V and 5 bases for J; bases not matched to a gene: 5. The CDR3 DNA reads as TGTGCCAGCAGTGAATATCTAGCGGGGGGGGTAGATACGCAGTATTTT. Translating gives CASSEYLAGGVDTQYF.

V usage is TRBV18 and J usage is TRBJ2-7; D is uncertain. The CDR3 is 12 amino acids. The germline gives CDR1 KGHSH, CDR2 LQKENI. The V end lost 3 bases, the J end lost 2 bases, and 5 bases lay between the germline ends. CDR3 nucleotides: TGTGCCAGCTCACCCCCCACCTACGAGCAGTACTTC. This gives the protein CASSPPTYEQYF.

V usage is TRBV5-4 and J usage is TRBJ1-1; tentatively, D is TRBD1 (5 bases). Trimming removed 2 bases at V and 0 bases at J, with 11 bases between. Looked up from germline, CDR1 is SGHNT and CDR2 is YYREEE (reference sequence). CDR3 length equals 15 residues. In DNA form, the CDR3 reads TGTGCCAGCAGCTTAAACAGACAGCTGAACACTGAAGCTTTCTTT. The encoded protein is CASSLNRQLNTEAFF.

The chain carries TRBV4-3 and TRBJ2-3, with 13 nucleotides matching TRBD2. CDR3 length: 18 residues. Germline V gives CDR1 LGHNA, CDR2 YSLEER. Trimming took 1 base from V and 4 from J; bases not matched to a gene: 8. As DNA, the CDR3 is TGCGCCAGCAGCCAAGGAGGACTAGCGGGAGTTAGCGCAGATACGCAGTATTTT. Translating it yields CASSQGGLAGVSADTQYF.

This clone turned up a few times. This rearrangement joins TRBV6-6 to TRBJ2-7, with 10 positions matching TRBD2. The CDR3 consists of 15 residues. Trimming cost V 10 bases and J 3 bases; bases outside gene matches: 12. From germline, CDR1 is MNHNY and CDR2 SVGAGI (reference sequence). The CDR3 loop reads CATERGLAGVYEQYF. CDR3 in DNA: TGTGCCACCGAACGGGGGCTAGCGGGAGTCTACGAGCAGTACTTC.

Only a few counts were recorded for this clone. V is TRBV5-4 and J is TRBJ2-7; 10 bases fit TRBD1. After removal of 2 bases from V and 3 bases from J, the junction contained 8 bases not matched to a gene. The CDR3 has 16 residues. From germline, CDR1 is SGHNT and CDR2 YYREEE (reference sequence). The CDR3 sequence: CASSLPGQGFLYEQYF. As DNA, the CDR3 is TGTGCCAGCAGCTTACCGGGACAGGGGTTCCTCTACGAGCAGTACTTC.

V is TRBV27 and J is TRBJ2-5; no clear D. Germline lookup yields CDR1 MNHEY and CDR2 SMNVEV (reference sequence). V shed 4 bases and J shed 4 bases, with 13 bases lying between them. This CDR3 has 14 residues. The CDR3 DNA reads as TGTGCCAGCAGTTCCCACCCCAGCGCAGAGACCCAGTACTTC. This sequence encodes CASSSHPSAETQYF.

The chain joins TRBV6-5 to TRBJ2-2; D remains unclear. V was pared by 3 bases and J by 6 bases, with 11 bases between. The CDR3 is 14 residues long. The germline V gene encodes CDR1 MNHEY and CDR2 SVGAGI. CDR3 sequence: CASSYYPPAGELFF. CDR3 nucleotides: TGTGCCAGCAGTTATTACCCCCCGGCCGGGGAGCTGTTTTTT.

This clone was observed once. J is TRBJ1-1 and V is TRBV12-5; D possibly corresponds to TRBD1 (5 bases). CDR1 and CDR2 from the germline V gene are LGHNT and FRNRAP. The CDR3 extends over 15 amino acids. Trimming took off 0 bases at V and 1 base at J, with 9 bases between the two ends. CDR3 nucleotides: TGTGCTAGTGGTTTGGTTTCAGGGTCGAACACTGAAGCTTTCTTT. Protein sequence: CASGLVSGSNTEAFF.

The chain carries TRBV10-3 and TRBJ2-7, with 9 bases aligning to TRBD2. Germline-derived CDR1 and CDR2 are ENHRY and SYGVKD. Germline trimming cut 2 bases from V and 7 bases from J; bases unmatched to any gene: 18. The CDR3 totals 18 residues. This chain's CDR3 is CAISEIAGVIQRSEEQYF. The CDR3 region has the DNA TGTGCCATCAGTGAGATAGCGGGGGTGATCCAGAGGTCGGAAGAGCAGTACTTC.

The chain combines TRBV14 with TRBJ2-7; possible D gene TRBD1, 6 bases. The CDR3 has 13 residues. CDR1 and CDR2 (germline): SGHDN, FVKESK. V was shortened by 6 bases and J by 1 base, with 10 bases between the two germline ends. The CDR3 region has the DNA TGTGCCAGCAGAGAACAGGGATCCTACGAGCAGTACTTC. Translating it yields CASREQGSYEQYF.

V is TRBV11-2 and J is TRBJ2-7; the D gene is possibly TRBD1 (6 bases). The CDR3 consists of 14 residues. The V end lost 5 bases, the J end lost 3 bases, and 14 bases lay between the germline ends. Germline loops: CDR1 SGHAT, CDR2 FQNNGV. As DNA, the CDR3 is TGTGCCAGCAGCCAGGAAAGGGGGTTCTACGAGCAGTACTTC. Its translation: CASSQERGFYEQYF.